This T cell receptor beta chain was retrieved from a study of T cell repertoires in cytomegalovirus infection. CDR1 is MNHEY and CDR2 is SMNVEV in the germline V gene (reference sequence). The V segment lost 4 bases and the J segment 9 bases; nucleotides outside the gene matches: 6. The CDR3 contains 14 residues. TCRdb reprocessed the reads via MiXCR and lists one record per CDR3 protein. Found here are 300,000 to 400,000 distinct CDR3 sequences, approximately 18% of them singletons; the top ten hold 7.5% to 9%. This clonotype was sampled from a human donor in good health (CMV status not recorded). Some clones in this sample may be carry-over from other donors' samples. Specimen: PBMCs. The chain uses TRBV27 and TRBJ2-1; 10 nucleotides line up with TRBD2. For the CDR3, the DNA is TGTGCCAGCAGTTGGTCTAGCGGGAGAAGTGAGCAGTTCTTC. Translation: CASSWSSGRSEQFF.